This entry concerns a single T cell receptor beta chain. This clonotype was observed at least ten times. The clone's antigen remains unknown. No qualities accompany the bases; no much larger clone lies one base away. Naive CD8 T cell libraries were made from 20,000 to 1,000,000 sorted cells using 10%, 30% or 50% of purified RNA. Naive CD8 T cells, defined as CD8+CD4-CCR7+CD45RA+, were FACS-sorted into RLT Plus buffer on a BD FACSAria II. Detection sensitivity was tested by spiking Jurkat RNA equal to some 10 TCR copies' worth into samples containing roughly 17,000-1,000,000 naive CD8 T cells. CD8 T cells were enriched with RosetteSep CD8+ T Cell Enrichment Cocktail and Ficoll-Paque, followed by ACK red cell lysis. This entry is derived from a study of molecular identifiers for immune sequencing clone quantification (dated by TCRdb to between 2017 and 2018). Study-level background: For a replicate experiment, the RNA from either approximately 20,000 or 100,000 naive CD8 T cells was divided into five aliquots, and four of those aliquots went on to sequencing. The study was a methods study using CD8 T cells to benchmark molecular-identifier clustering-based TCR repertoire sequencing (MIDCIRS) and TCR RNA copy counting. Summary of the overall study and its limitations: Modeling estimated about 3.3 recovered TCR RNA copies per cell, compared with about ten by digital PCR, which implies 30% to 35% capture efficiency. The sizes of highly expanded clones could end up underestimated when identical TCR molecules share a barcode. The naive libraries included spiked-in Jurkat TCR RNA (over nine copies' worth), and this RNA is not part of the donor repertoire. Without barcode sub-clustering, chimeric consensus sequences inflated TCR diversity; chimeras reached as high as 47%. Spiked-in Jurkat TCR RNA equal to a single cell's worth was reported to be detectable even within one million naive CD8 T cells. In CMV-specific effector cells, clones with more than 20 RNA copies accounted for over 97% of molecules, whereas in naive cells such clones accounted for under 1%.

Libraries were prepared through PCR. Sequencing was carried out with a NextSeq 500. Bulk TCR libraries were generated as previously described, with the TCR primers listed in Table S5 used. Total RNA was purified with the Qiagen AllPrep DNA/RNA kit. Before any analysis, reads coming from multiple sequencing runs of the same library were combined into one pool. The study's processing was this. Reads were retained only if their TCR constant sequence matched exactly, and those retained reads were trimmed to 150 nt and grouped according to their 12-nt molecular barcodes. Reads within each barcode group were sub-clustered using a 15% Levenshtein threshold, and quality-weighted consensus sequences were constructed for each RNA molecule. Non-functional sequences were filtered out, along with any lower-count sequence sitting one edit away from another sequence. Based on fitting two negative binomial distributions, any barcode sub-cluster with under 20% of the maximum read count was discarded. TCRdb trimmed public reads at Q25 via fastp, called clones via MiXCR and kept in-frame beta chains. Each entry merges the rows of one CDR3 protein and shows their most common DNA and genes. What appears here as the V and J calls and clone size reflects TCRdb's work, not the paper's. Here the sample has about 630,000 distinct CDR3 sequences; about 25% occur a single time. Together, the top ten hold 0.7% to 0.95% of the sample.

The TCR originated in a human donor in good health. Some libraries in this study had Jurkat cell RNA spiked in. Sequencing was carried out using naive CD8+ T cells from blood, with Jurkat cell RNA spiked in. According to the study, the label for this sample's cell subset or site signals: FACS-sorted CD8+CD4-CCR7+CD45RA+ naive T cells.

CDR3 region: CSVDRGTHEDYGYTF. The bases are TGCAGCGTTGATCGGGGGACACATGAGGATTATGGCTACACCTTC. The rearrangement joined TRBV29-1 to TRBJ1-2, with TRBD1 tentatively as D gene (6 bases match). The CDR3 numbers 15 residues from cysteine through phenylalanine. Solely the CDR3 DNA is kept, with 45 bases framed from the first base. CDR1 and CDR2 are drawn from the germline V gene: SQVTM, ANQGSEA. The V and J ends are trimmed by 3 bases and 5 bases, leaving 19 bases between them.